The rows below give T cell receptor beta chains drawn from one sample of a study of OX40 agonist ivuxolimab in advanced cancers. The repertoire was sequenced with immunoSEQ multiplex PCR; TCRdb's copy has only in-frame clones and lacks some. The sample records 65,000 to 95,000 clones, almost 90% being singletons. The sample here was CD4+ or CD8+ T cells sorted from blood, taken in a trial of the OX40 agonist ivuxolimab. Receptor source: an adult with an advanced solid tumor such as melanoma, head and neck, liver or kidney cancer. Each CDR3 is given with its conserved first and last residue. A D gene is named only where the DNA matches it firmly. A clone size is listed for some rows: how often the clone was seen (once, few, many), or a class if it is expanded.

D gene | J gene | V gene | clone size | CDR3 protein | CDR3 DNA
TRBD1 | TRBJ1-2 | TRBV28 | - | CASTLGGGTGEVLGGYTF | TGTGCCAGCACCTTGGGCGGCGGGACAGGGGAGGTATTGGGGGGCTACACCTTC
TRBD2 | TRBJ2-2 | TRBV7-9 | - | CASSLQTSGRFGGELFF | TGTGCCAGCAGCTTACAGACTAGCGGGAGGTTCGGCGGGGAGCTGTTTTTT
- | TRBJ2-5 | TRBV7-9 | - | CASSFPTETQYF | TGTGCCAGCAGCTTCCCCACGGAGACCCAGTACTTC
TRBD1 | TRBJ1-2 | TRBV28 | - | CASRAPGQQYGYTF | TGTGCCAGCAGGGCCCCGGGACAGCAATATGGCTACACCTTC
- | TRBJ1-2 | TRBV29-1 | - | CSVDSITGYGYTF | TGCAGCGTTGACTCCATAACAGGCTATGGCTACACCTTC
- | TRBJ2-6 | TRBV5-5 | - | CASTLPTAGTGANVLTF | TGTGCCAGCACCCTACCGACAGCTGGTACTGGGGCCAACGTCCTGACTTTC
- | TRBJ1-3 | TRBV5-6 | - | CASSFSQTRTSGNTIYF | TGTGCCAGCAGCTTTTCACAGACCCGTACCTCTGGAAACACCATATATTTT
TRBD2 | TRBJ2-1 | TRBV27 | - | CASSRTSGRGNNEQFF | TGTGCCAGCAGCCGGACTAGCGGGAGAGGTAACAATGAGCAGTTCTTC
TRBD2 | TRBJ2-1 | TRBV5-1 | - | CASSFKRLAFDEQFF | TGCGCCAGCAGCTTTAAGAGACTAGCTTTCGATGAGCAGTTCTTC
- | TRBJ1-4 | TRBV28 | - | CASRATGSAEKLFF | TGTGCCAGCAGGGCCACAGGGTCAGCTGAAAAACTGTTTTTT
- | TRBJ2-1 | TRBV19 | - | CASSWVNEQFF | TGTGCCAGTAGTTGGGTCAATGAGCAGTTCTTC
- | TRBJ2-7 | TRBV11-2 | few | CASSFSSLNSYEQYF | TGTGCCAGCAGCTTTAGCAGCCTTAACTCCTACGAGCAGTACTTC
- | TRBJ2-7 | TRBV7-2 | - | CASSLATGQTYEQYF | TGTGCCAGCAGCTTAGCGACTGGCCAGACCTACGAGCAGTACTTC
- | TRBJ2-7 | TRBV25-1 | - | CASSEGGFSHEQYF | TGTGCCAGCAGTGAGGGGGGATTTAGCCACGAGCAGTACTTC
- | TRBJ1-2 | TRBV5-4 | - | CASSLETAYGYTF | TGTGCCAGCAGCCTAGAGACGGCTTATGGCTACACCTTC
- | TRBJ2-2 | TRBV6-5 | - | CASSYWSSVVTGELFF | TGTGCCAGCAGTTACTGGTCTAGCGTGGTTACCGGGGAGCTGTTTTTT